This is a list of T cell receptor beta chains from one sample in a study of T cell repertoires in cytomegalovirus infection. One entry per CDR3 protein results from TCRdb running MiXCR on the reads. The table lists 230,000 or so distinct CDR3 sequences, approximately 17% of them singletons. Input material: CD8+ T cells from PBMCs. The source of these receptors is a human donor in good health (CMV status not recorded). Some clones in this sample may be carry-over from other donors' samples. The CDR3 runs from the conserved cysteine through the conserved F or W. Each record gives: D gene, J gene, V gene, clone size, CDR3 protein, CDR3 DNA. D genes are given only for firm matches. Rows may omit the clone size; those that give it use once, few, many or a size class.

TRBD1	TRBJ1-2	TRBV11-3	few	CASSADRGGYGYTF	TGTGCCAGCAGCGCGGACAGGGGAGGCTATGGCTACACCTTC
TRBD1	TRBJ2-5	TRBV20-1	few	CSARGQGKETQYF	TGCAGTGCTAGAGGACAGGGGAAGGAGACCCAGTACTTC
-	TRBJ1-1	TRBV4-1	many	CASSPNGGLNTEAFF	TGCGCCAGCAGCCCCAACGGCGGCTTGAACACTGAAGCTTTCTTT
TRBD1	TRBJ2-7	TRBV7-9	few	CASSPSGTGSYEQYF	TGTGCCAGCAGCCCATCCGGGACAGGTTCCTACGAGCAGTACTTC
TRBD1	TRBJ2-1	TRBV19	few	CASSPTGGGSYNEQFF	TGTGCCAGTAGTCCGACAGGGGGCGGTTCCTACAATGAGCAGTTCTTC
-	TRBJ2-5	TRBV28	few	CASSLRGLQETQYF	TGTGCCAGCAGTTTACGGGGGTTACAAGAGACCCAGTACTTC
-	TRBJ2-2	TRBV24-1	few	CATGFGTTNTGELFF	TGTGCCACCGGGTTTGGGACAACGAACACCGGGGAGCTGTTTTTT
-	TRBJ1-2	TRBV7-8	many	CASSLTPGYSYGYTF	TGTGCCAGCAGCCTAACCCCAGGGTACTCCTATGGCTACACCTTC
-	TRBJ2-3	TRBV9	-	CASSVFWSDTDTQYF	TGTGCCAGCAGCGTATTTTGGTCAGACACAGATACGCAGTATTTT
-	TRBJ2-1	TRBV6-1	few	CASADSEQFF	TGTGCCAGCGCGGACAGTGAGCAGTTCTTC